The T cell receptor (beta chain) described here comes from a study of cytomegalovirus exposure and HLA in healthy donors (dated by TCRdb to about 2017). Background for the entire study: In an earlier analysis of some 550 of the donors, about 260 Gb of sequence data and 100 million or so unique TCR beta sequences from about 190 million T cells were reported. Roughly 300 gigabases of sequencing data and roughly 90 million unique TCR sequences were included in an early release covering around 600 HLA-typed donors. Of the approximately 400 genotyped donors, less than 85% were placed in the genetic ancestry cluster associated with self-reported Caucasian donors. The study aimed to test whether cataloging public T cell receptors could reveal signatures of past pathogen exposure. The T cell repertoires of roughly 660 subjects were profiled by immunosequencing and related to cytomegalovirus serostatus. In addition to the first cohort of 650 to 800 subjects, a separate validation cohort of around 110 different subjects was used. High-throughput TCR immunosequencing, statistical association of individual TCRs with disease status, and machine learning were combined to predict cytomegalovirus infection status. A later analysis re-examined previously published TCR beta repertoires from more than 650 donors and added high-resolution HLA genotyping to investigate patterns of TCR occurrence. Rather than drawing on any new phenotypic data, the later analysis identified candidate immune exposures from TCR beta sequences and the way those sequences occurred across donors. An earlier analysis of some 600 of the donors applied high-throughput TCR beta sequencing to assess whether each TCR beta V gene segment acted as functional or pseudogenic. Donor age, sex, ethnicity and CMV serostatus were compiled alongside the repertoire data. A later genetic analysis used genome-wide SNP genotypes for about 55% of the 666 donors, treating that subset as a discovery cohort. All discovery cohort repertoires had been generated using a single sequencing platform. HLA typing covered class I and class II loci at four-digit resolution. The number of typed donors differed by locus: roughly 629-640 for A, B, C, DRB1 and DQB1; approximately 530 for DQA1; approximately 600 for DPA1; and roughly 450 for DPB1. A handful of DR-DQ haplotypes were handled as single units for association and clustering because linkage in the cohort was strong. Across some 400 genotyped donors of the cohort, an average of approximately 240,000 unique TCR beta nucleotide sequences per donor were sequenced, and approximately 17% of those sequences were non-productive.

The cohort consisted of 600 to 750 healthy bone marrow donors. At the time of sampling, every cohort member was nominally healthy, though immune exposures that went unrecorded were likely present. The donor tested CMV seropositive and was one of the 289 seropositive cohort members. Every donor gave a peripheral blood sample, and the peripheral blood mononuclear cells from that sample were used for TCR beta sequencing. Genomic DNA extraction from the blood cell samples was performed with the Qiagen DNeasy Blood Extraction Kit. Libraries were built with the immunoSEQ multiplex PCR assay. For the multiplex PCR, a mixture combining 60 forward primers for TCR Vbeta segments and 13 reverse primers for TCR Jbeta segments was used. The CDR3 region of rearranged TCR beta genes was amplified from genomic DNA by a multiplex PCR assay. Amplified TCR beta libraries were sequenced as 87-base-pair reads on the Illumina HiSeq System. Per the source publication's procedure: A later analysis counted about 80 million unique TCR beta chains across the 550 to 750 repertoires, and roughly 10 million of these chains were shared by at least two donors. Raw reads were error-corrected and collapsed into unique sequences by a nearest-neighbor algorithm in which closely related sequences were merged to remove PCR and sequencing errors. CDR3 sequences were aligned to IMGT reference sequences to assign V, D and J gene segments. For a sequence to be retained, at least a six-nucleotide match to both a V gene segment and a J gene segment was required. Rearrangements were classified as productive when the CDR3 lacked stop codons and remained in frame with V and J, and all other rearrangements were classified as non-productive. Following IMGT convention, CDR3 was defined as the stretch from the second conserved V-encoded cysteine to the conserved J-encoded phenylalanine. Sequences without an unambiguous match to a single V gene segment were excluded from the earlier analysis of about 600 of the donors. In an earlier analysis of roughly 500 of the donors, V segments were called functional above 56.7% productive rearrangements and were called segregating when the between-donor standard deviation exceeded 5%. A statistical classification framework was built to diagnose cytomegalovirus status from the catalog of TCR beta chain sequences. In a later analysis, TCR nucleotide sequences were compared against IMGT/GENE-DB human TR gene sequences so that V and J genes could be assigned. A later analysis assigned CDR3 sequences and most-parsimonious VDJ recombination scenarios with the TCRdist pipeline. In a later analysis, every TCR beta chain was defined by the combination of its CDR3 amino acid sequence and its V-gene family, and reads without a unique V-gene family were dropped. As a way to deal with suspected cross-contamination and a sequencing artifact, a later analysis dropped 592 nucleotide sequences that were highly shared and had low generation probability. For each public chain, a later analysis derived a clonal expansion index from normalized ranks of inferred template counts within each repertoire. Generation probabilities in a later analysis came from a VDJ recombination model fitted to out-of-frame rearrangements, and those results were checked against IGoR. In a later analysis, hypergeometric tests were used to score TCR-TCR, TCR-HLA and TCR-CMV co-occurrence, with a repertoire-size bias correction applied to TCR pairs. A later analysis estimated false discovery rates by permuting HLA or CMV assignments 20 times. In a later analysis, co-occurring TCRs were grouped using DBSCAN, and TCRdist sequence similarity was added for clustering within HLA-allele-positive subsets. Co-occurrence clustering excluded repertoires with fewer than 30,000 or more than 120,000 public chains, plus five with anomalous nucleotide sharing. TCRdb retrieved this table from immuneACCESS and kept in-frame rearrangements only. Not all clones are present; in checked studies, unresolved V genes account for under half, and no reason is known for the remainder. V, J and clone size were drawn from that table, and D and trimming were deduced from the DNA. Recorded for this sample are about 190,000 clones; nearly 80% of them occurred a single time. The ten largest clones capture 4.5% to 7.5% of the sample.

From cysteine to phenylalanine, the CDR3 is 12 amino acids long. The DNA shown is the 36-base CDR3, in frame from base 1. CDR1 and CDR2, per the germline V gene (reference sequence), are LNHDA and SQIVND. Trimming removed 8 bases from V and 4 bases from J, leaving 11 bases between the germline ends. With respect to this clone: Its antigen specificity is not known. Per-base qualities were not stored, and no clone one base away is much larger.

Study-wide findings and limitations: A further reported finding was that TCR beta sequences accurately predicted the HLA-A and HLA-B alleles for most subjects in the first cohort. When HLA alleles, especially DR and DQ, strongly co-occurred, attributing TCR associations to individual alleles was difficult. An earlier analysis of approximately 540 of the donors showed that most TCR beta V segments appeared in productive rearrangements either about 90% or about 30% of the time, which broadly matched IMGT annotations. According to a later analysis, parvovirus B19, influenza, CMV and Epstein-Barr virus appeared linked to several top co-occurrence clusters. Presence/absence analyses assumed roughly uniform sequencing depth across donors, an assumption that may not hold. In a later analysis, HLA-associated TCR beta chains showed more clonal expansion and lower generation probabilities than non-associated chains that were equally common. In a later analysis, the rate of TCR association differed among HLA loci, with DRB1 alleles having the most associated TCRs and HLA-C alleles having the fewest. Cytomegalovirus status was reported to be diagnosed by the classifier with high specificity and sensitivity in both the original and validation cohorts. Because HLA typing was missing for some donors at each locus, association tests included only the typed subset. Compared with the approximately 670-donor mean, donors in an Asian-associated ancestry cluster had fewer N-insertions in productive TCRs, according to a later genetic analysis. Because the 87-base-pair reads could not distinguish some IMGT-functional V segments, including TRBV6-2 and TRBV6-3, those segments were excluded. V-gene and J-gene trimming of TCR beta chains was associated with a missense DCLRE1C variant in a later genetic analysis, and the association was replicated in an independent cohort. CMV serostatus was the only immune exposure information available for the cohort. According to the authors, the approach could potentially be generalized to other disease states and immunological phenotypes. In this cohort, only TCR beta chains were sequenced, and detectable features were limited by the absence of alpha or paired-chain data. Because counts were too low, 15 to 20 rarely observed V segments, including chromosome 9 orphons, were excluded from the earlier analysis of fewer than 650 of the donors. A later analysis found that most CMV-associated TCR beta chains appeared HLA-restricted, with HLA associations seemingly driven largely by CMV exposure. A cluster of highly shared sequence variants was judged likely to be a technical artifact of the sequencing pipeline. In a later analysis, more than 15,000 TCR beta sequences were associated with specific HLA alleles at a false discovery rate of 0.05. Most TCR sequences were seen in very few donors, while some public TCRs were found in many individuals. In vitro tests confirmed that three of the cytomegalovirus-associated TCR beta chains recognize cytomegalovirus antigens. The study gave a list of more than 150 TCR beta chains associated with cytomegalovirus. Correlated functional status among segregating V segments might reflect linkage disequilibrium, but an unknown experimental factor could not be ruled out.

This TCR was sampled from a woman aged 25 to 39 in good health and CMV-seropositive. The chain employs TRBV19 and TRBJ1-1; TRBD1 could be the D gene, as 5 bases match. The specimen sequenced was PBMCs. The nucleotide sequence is TGTGCCAGTTCGGCAGGGCTCACTGAAGCTTTCTTT. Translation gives CASSAGLTEAFF.